This T cell receptor (beta chain) was captured in a study of blood T cell repertoires in COVID-19. Only in-frame clones appear in the TCRdb table, and some are missing; sequencing was by immunoSEQ multiplex PCR. The sample has approximately 170,000 clones; 86% are singletons. The sample consisted of peripheral blood. This TCR was sampled from a man aged 70 or older with acute or convalescent COVID-19.

CDR3 DNA sequence: TGTGCCAGCAGCCCCGGGAGGGCCTACGAGCAGTACTTC. This gives the protein CASSPGRAYEQYF. The chain uses TRBV9 and TRBJ2-7; 8 nucleotides align to TRBD2. Germline V gene data show CDR1 as SGDLS and CDR2 as YYNGEE. This CDR3 comprises 13 residues. V lost 4 bases to trimming and J lost 2 bases; unmatched junction nucleotides: 2.